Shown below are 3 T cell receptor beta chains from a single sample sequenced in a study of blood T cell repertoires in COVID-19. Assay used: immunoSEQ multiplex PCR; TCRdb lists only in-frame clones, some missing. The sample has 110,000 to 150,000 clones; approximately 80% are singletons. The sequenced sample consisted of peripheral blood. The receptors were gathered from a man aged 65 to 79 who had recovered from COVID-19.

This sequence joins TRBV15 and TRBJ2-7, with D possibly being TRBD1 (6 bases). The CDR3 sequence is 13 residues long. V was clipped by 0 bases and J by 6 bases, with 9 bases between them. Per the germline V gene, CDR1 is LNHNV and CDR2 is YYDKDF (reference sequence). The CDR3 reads CATSREDRVEQYF. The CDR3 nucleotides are TGTGCCACCAGCAGAGAGGACAGAGTCGAGCAGTACTTC.

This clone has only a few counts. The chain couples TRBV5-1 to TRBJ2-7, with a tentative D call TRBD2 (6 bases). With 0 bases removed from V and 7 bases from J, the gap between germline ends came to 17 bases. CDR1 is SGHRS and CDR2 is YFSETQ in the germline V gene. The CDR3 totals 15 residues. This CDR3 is CASSLGAGPLGEQYF. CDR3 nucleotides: TGCGCCAGCAGCTTGGGGGCGGGACCCCTGGGGGAGCAGTACTTC. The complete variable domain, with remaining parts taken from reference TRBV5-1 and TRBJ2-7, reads KAGVTQTPRYLIKTRGQQVTLSCSPISGHRSVSWYQQTPGQGLQFLFEYFSETQRNKGNFPGRFSGRQFSNSRSEMNVSTLELGDSALYLCASSLGAGPLGEQYFGPGTRLTVT.

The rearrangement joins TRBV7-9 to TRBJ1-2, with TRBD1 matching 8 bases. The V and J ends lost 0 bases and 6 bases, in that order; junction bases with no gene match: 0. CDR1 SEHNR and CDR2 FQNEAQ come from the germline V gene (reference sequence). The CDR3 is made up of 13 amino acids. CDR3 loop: CASSLATGDGYTF. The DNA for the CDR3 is TGTGCCAGCAGCTTAGCGACAGGGGATGGCTACACCTTC.